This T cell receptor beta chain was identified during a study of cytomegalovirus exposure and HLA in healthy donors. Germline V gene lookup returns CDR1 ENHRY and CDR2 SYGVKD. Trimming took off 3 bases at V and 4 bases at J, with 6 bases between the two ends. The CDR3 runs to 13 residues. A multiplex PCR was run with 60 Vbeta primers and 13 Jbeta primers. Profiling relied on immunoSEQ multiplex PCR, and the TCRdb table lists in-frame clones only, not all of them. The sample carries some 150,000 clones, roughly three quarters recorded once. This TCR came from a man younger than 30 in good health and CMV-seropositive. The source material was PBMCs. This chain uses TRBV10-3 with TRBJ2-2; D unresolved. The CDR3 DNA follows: TGTGCCATCAGTGACAGAATCACCGGGGAGCTGTTTTTT. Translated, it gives CAISDRITGELFF.